This T cell receptor (beta chain) was found in a study of T cell responses to AZD1222 COVID-19 vaccine. Profiling relied on immunoSEQ multiplex PCR, and the TCRdb table lists in-frame clones only, not all of them. The table has 100,000 to 120,000 clones, roughly 89% seen once. The CDR3 is 16 amino acids. The V end was cut by 4 bases, the J end by 4 bases, with 17 bases between. CDR1 is KGHSH and CDR2 is LQKENI in the germline V gene. The material sequenced was peripheral blood, taken 28 days after the second AZD1222 dose. The rearrangement joins TRBV18 to TRBJ2-1; no clear D gene. The TCR originated in an adult who received the AZD1222 COVID-19 vaccine. DNA of the CDR3: TGTGCCAGCTCACGGGAACTTCGAGGTGATTACAATGAGCAGTTCTTC. Amino acids: CASSRELRGDYNEQFF. The complete variable domain, with remaining parts taken from reference TRBV18 and TRBJ2-1, reads NAGVMQNPRHLVRRRGQEARLRCSPMKGHSHVYWYRQLPEEGLKFMVYLQKENIIDESGMPKERFSAEFPKEGPSILRIQQVVRGDSAAYFCASSRELRGDYNEQFFGPGTRLTVL.